This TCR beta chain is from a study of CXCR3-negative and CXCR3-positive naive CD8 T cells. This clonotype is medium-sized by frequency. The antigen is unknown. The CDR3 covers 15 residues. Germline CDR1 SGHVS, CDR2 FNYEAQ. Findings of the study overall: In CXCR3-positive naive cells, the TRB CDR3s were more hydrophobic than in CXCR3-negative naive cells. Both naive subsets showed comparably high diversity, and memory CD8+ cells showed much lower diversity. Surface CD5 matched across naive subsets, and TRB CDR3 properties served to infer TCR strength.

Researchers prepared the TRB cDNA libraries using 5' RACE with UMI labels. TCRdb reprocessed the 5' RACE reads and stores each CDR3 protein as one record, lacking DNA. The table lists 6,500 to 10,000 distinct CDR3 sequences. Identification of naive CD8+ T cells rested on CD45RO-CCR7+CD27+CD95- status. The specimen was naive CXCR3+ CD8+ T cells from blood. Described subset: CD45RO-CCR7+CD27+CD95- naive CD8+ T cells expressing CXCR3 (TNR3+). The TCR sequence derives from a human donor in good health. Some clones in this sample may be carry-over from other donors' samples. The chain combines TRBV7-6 with TRBJ2-1; TCRdb lists TRBD2, though no DNA is available to test this call. CDR3 loop: CASSFGTSGYNEQFF.